The 3 T cell receptor beta chains below were found in one sample sequenced in a study of patients and donors after allogeneic stem cell transplantation (dated by TCRdb to between 2020 and 2021). Library construction relied on RT-PCR. Reads for this sample came from a NextSeq 550. TCRdb's own reprocessing of the public reads used fastp at Q25 and MiXCR and kept productive beta chains. Each entry merges the rows of one CDR3 protein and shows their most common DNA and genes. Present in this sample are 85,000 to 90,000 distinct CDR3 sequences, roughly 43% of which were seen just once. The ten largest account for about 64% of the sample. The sequenced sample consisted of blood, either unsorted or a sorted T cell fraction (not recorded which). The receptors shown here come from a human donor who was either an allogeneic HSCT recipient or a stem cell or donor lymphocyte infusion donor (not recorded which). It is not recorded whose cells these are; they may come from a transplant donor.

This clonotype came up a few times. The chain couples TRBV12-3 or TRBV12-4 to TRBJ1-2; perhaps TRBD1 as D (6 bases). V lost 5 bases and J lost 2, with 12 bases in between. CDR3 length: 14 residues. The CDR3 protein is CASSNTGQNYGYTF. In nucleotides, the CDR3 is TGTGCCAGCAGTAACACAGGGCAGAACTATGGCTACACCTTC.

This clonotype was observed a single time. The chain employs TRBV6-2 or TRBV6-3 and TRBJ1-4; no definite D call. From germline, CDR1 is MNHEY and CDR2 SVGEGT. This CDR3 contains 16 residues. The ends were cut back, 3 bases at V and 0 bases at J, with 11 bases in the middle. The CDR3 loop is CASSYPTYATNEKLFF. The CDR3 DNA sequence: TGTGCCAGCAGTTATCCCACCTACGCAACTAATGAAAAACTGTTTTTT.

This chain connects TRBV12-3 or TRBV12-4 to TRBJ1-1; D is uncertain. The V end lost 2 bases, the J end lost 1 base, and 11 bases lay between the germline ends. The CDR3 sequence is 15 residues long. The CDR3 region has the DNA TGTGCCAGCAGTTTAAGTATGGAGGGGAACACTGAAGCTTTCTTT. Protein: CASSLSMEGNTEAFF.